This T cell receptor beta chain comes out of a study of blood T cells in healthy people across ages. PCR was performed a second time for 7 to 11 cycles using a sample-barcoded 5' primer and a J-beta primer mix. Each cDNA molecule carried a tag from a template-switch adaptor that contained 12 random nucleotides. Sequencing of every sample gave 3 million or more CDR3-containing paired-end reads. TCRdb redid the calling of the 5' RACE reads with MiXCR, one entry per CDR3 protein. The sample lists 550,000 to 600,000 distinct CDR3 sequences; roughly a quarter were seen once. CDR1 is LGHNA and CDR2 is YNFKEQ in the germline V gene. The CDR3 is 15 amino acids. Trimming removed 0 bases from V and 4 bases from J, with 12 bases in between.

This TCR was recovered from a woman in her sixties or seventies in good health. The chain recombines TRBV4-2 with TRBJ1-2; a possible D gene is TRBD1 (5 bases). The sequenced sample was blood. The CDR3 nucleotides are TGTGCCAGCAGCCAAGATTCGGCAGGGCGCTATGGCTACACCTTC. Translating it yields CASSQDSAGRYGYTF.